These 18 T cell receptor beta chains came from one sample sequenced in a study of cytomegalovirus exposure and HLA in healthy donors (dated by TCRdb to 2017 to 2019). Library preparation employed the immunoSEQ multiplex PCR assay. For the multiplex PCR, a mixture combining 60 forward primers for TCR Vbeta segments and 13 reverse primers for TCR Jbeta segments was used. Here the immuneACCESS table is served through TCRdb, limited to in-frame sequences with V and J called. Missing clones are a known gap in these copies; in checked studies unresolved V genes cover under half, and the rest lacks a known reason. In all, the sample holds 200,000 to 250,000 clones, and roughly 84% of those were seen once. The leading ten clones occupy about 1.7% of the sample. The sample taken for sequencing was PBMCs. The origin of the receptors is a man in his forties or fifties in good health and CMV-seronegative.

V gene TRBV28 combines with J gene TRBJ1-1; D ambiguous. V was clipped by 2 bases and J by 1 base, with 8 bases between them. The germline gives CDR1 MDHEN, CDR2 SYDVKM. The CDR3 consists of 14 residues. CDR3 sequence reads: CASSLPGENTEAFF. The CDR3 bases are TGTGCCAGCAGTTTACCCGGGGAGAACACTGAAGCTTTCTTT.

This clone was seen more than once but under ten times. J is TRBJ1-1 and V is TRBV5-6, with unresolved D. Deletions cut 1 base from V and 7 bases from J, with 11 bases between. There are 13 residues in the CDR3. CDR1 is SGHDT and CDR2 is YYEEEE in the germline V gene. CDR3 DNA: TGTGCCAGCAGCTTGTACGGGGATAATGAAGCTTTCTTT. Protein: CASSLYGDNEAFF.

The chain carries TRBV4-2 and TRBJ2-7; maybe TRBD2 (5 bases). Trimming cost V 0 bases and J 3 bases, with 12 bases left between them. The CDR3 has 15 residues. Germline V gene data show CDR1 as LGHNA and CDR2 as YNFKEQ. This CDR3 reads CASSQEASGFYEQYF. The DNA of the CDR3 is TGTGCCAGCAGCCAAGAGGCCAGCGGCTTCTACGAGCAGTACTTC.

V usage is TRBV9 and J usage is TRBJ2-1; 11 nucleotides line up with TRBD2. The CDR3 totals 17 residues. Unmatched junction bases numbered 9, after V lost 3 bases and J lost 4 bases. Germline CDR1 is SGDLS and CDR2 is YYNGEE. The CDR3 nucleotides read TGTGCCAGCAGCGCGGAGCTTAGCGGGAGGGGATACAATGAGCAGTTCTTC. Its protein product is CASSAELSGRGYNEQFF.

J is TRBJ1-5 and V is TRBV7-2; TRBD1 might be the D (5 bases). The CDR3 loop spans 19 amino acids. Germline CDR1 SGHTA, CDR2 FQGNSA. Deletions cut 5 bases from V and 1 base from J, with 24 bases between. In DNA, the CDR3 is TGTGCCAGCAGCCCCCCACTGGCAGGGATTTATGAAAGCAATCAGCCCCAGCATTTT. It yields the protein CASSPPLAGIYESNQPQHF.

This sequence joins TRBV6-5 and TRBJ1-3, with D uncertain. This CDR3 contains 12 residues. Germline loops: CDR1 MNHEY, CDR2 SVGAGI. Trimming left V 7 bases short and J 0 bases short, with 4 bases between. DNA for the CDR3: TGTGCCAGCACGAGCTCTGGAAACACCATATATTTT. This codes for CASTSSGNTIYF.

The chain combines TRBV7-2 with TRBJ2-5, with 8 positions matching TRBD1. This CDR3 is 14 amino acids long. The V gene end was trimmed by 5 bases and the J gene end by 2 bases; junction bases not matched to a gene: 4. Germline V lookup: CDR1 SGHTA, CDR2 FQGNSA. The CDR3 loop reads CASSLDRVQETQYF. The DNA for the CDR3 is TGTGCCAGCAGCCTGGACAGGGTGCAAGAGACCCAGTACTTC.

This sequence joins TRBV28 and TRBJ1-2; TRBD1 might be the D (5 bases). Trimming removed 4 bases at V and 4 bases at J, with 10 bases between. From germline, CDR1 is MDHEN and CDR2 SYDVKM. This CDR3 is 13 amino acids long. The CDR3 protein is CASSWGVLYGYTF. CDR3 nucleotides: TGTGCCAGCAGTTGGGGGGTACTCTATGGCTACACCTTC.

V usage is TRBV5-1 and J usage is TRBJ2-7; 7 nucleotides align to TRBD1. Germline-derived CDR1 and CDR2 are SGHRS and YFSETQ. This CDR3 is built from 15 residues. V dropped 1 base and J dropped 5; count of bases not matched to a gene: 9. The CDR3 region has the DNA TGCGCCAGCAGCTTGTATACAGGGGAATTCGACGAGCAGTACTTC. Protein: CASSLYTGEFDEQYF.

The chain couples TRBV6-1 to TRBJ2-5; the D gene is possibly TRBD2 (5 bases). The CDR3 spans 17 residues. Germline V lookup: CDR1 MNHNS, CDR2 SASEGT. The germline V and J ends were trimmed by 3 bases and 5 bases, with 22 bases remaining between them. In DNA form, the CDR3 reads TGTGCCAGCAGTGACGCGAGGCGGGTTGTAGGATTGGAGACCCAGTACTTC. Amino acid sequence: CASSDARRVVGLETQYF.

The chain links TRBV28 to TRBJ1-2; TRBD1 aligns across 7 bases. V was pared by 5 bases and J by 2 bases, with 20 bases of the junction left unmatched. From germline, CDR1 is MDHEN and CDR2 SYDVKM. CDR3 length equals 19 residues. CDR3 amino acids: CASSDRDSGVLSGNYGYTF. For the CDR3, the DNA is TGTGCCAGCAGTGACCGGGACAGTGGCGTTTTAAGTGGCAACTATGGCTACACCTTC.

This clone was counted between two and nine times. The chain combines TRBV4-1 with TRBJ2-7, with 8 bases matching TRBD1. CDR1 and CDR2 (germline): MGHRA, YSYEKL. The length of the CDR3 is 15 residues. Trimming took 3 bases from V and 4 from J; bases not matched to a gene: 8. CDR3 amino acids: CASSHMTGASYEQYF. CDR3 nucleotide sequence: TGCGCCAGCAGCCACATGACAGGGGCTAGTTACGAGCAGTACTTC.

The V call is TRBV14, the J call TRBJ2-4; 7 bases map to TRBD1. The CDR3 length is 15 residues. Germline V gene data show CDR1 as SGHDN and CDR2 as FVKESK. V lost 4 bases, J lost 1 base, and 4 bases stayed unmatched. The DNA for the CDR3 is TGTGCCAGCAGCCTGACAGGGCAGGCCAAAAACATTCAGTACTTC. As protein: CASSLTGQAKNIQYF.

This chain uses TRBV6-6 with TRBJ2-1; tentative D call: TRBD2 (5 bases). V was cut by 6 bases and J by 0 bases, with 15 bases left in between. The germline CDR1 and CDR2 sequences are MNHNY and SVGAGI (reference sequence). The CDR3 has 16 residues. CDR3 loop: CASSLRSGSSYNEQFF. The CDR3 bases are TGTGCCAGCAGCCTTAGAAGCGGAAGCTCCTACAATGAGCAGTTCTTC.

The chain couples TRBV29-1 to TRBJ2-3, with TRBD2 matching 8 bases. The CDR3 has 13 amino acids. Germline V gene data show CDR1 as SQVTM and CDR2 as ANQGSEA. V was pared by 4 bases and J by 4 bases, with 4 bases of the junction left unmatched. This CDR3 is CSVAPSGSDTQYF. The CDR3, as DNA: TGCAGCGTTGCGCCTAGCGGGTCAGATACGCAGTATTTT.

The CDR3 sequence is CASSLWTNQETQYF. In DNA, the CDR3 is TGCGCCAGCAGCCTCTGGACTAACCAAGAGACCCAGTACTTC. The rearrangement uses TRBV4-1 and TRBJ2-5; D is perhaps TRBD2 (6 bases). CDR3 length: 14 amino acids. CDR1 MGHRA and CDR2 YSYEKL come from the germline V gene. The V end lost 4 bases, the J end lost 0 bases, and 9 bases lay between the germline ends.

This chain uses TRBV9 with TRBJ2-5; a possible D gene is TRBD2 (6 bases). The end of the DNA is better explained by TRBJ2-7, so the J call may be wrong. CDR3 length: 14 residues. Germline assignment: CDR1 SGDLS and CDR2 YYNGEE. The CDR3 spells CASSGDFLSYEQYF. Written as DNA, the CDR3 is TGTGCCAGCAGTGGGGACTTCCTCTCCTACGAGCAGTACTTC.

V usage is TRBV27 and J usage is TRBJ2-3; the D is unclear. Trimming removed 6 bases at V and 6 bases at J, with 19 bases between. Germline CDR1 MNHEY, CDR2 SMNVEV (reference sequence). The CDR3 has 15 amino acids. The CDR3 DNA follows: TGTGCCAGCAGATCCAACCCGAGCAATACGGATACGCAGTATTTT. Its protein is CASRSNPSNTDTQYF.